The 24 T cell receptor beta chains below were found in one sample sequenced in a study of T cell repertoires in cytomegalovirus infection. Their antigens remain unidentified. In TCRdb, the reads were re-called with MiXCR into one record per CDR3 protein. The sample contains more than 95,000 distinct CDR3 sequences, around 30% of which appear only once. The sequenced sample was CD8+ T cells from cultured PBMCs, obtained from culture after CMV antigen stimulation. The receptors stem from a human donor in good health (CMV status not recorded). Some clones in this sample may be carry-over from other donors' samples.

The rearrangement links TRBV29-1 to TRBJ1-3; D gene unclear. Germline CDR1 is SQVTM and CDR2 is ANQGSEA. The V end was cut by 6 bases, the J end by 0 bases, with 12 bases between. The CDR3 is made up of 14 amino acids. The CDR3 DNA follows: TGCAGCGTGGATGAGTTGAGCTCTGGAAACACCATATATTTT. Its protein is CSVDELSSGNTIYF.

This chain joins TRBV11-2 and TRBJ1-6; 8 bases match TRBD1. Looked up from germline, CDR1 is SGHAT and CDR2 is FQNNGV. CDR3 size: 18 residues. Trimming removed 5 bases from V and 0 bases from J; junction bases left unmatched: 9. The CDR3 is CASSEGQAFSSYNSPLHF. CDR3 nucleotides: TGTGCCAGCAGCGAGGGACAGGCGTTCAGCTCCTATAATTCACCCCTCCACTTT. The full variable domain, its missing parts supplied by reference TRBV11-2 and TRBJ1-6, is EAGVAQSPRYKIIEKRQSVAFWCNPISGHATLYWYQQILGQGPKLLIQFQNNGVVDDSQLPKDRFSAERLKGVDSTLKIQPAKLEDSAVYLCASSEGQAFSSYNSPLHFGNGTRLTVT.

The chain uses TRBV7-9 and TRBJ2-1; a possible D gene is TRBD1 (5 bases). The V gene lost 1 base and the J gene lost 2 bases, with 9 bases spanning the gap. Germline V lookup: CDR1 SEHNR, CDR2 FQNEAQ (reference sequence). The CDR3 extends over 15 amino acids. The CDR3: CASSLVSGTYNEQFF. CDR3 nucleotide sequence: TGTGCCAGCAGCTTAGTGTCAGGGACCTACAATGAGCAGTTCTTC. Combining the CDR3 with reference TRBV7-9 and TRBJ2-1 gives the whole variable domain DTGVSQNPRHKITKRGQNVTFRCDPISEHNRLYWYRQTLGQGPEFLTYFQNEAQLEKSRLLSDRFSAERPKGSFSTLEIQRTEQGDSAMYLCASSLVSGTYNEQFFGPGTRLTVL.

This clonotype was counted between two and nine times. V and J are TRBV7-2 and TRBJ2-5; D gene uncertain. Germline-derived CDR1 and CDR2 are SGHTA and FQGNSA. The CDR3 has 12 residues. V was pared by 1 base and J by 4 bases, with 4 bases between. The CDR3 nucleotides read TGTGCCAGCAGCTTAGATCGAGAGACCCAGTACTTC. It encodes CASSLDRETQYF.

The table lists this clonotype with a few counts. The chain is built from TRBV7-9 and TRBJ2-3; 12 nucleotides agree with TRBD1. Germline lookup yields CDR1 SEHNR and CDR2 FQNEAQ (reference sequence). Germline trimming cut 5 bases from V and 7 bases from J; bases unmatched to any gene: 10. The CDR3 is 16 residues long. CDR3 DNA sequence: TGTGCCAGCAGCCTCGGGACAGGGGGCAGTTGGAATACGCAGTATTTT. Protein product: CASSLGTGGSWNTQYF.

The CDR3: CASRSKGGLSYEQYF. CDR3 nucleotide sequence: TGTGCCAGCAGGTCAAAAGGGGGTCTCTCCTACGAGCAGTACTTC. The V and J genes are TRBV27 and TRBJ2-7, with a tentative D call TRBD1 (6 bases). This CDR3 has 15 residues. The germline V gene encodes CDR1 MNHEY and CDR2 SMNVEV (reference sequence). V was pared by 6 bases and J by 0 bases, with 15 bases between.

This chain connects TRBV7-6 to TRBJ2-1; 7 bases are shared with TRBD2. The V segment lost 4 bases and the J segment 10 bases; nucleotides outside the gene matches: 13. Germline loops: CDR1 SGHVS, CDR2 FNYEAQ. This CDR3 has 15 residues. The CDR3 reads CASSSPRGEGKEQFF. Written as DNA, the CDR3 is TGTGCCAGCAGCTCCCCCCGGGGGGAAGGCAAGGAGCAGTTCTTC.

This chain joins TRBV4-1 and TRBJ1-1, with D unresolved. The germline gives CDR1 MGHRA, CDR2 YSYEKL. The CDR3 has 14 amino acids. Deletions cut 5 bases from V and 0 bases from J, with 10 bases between. The CDR3, as DNA: TGCGCCAGCAGCTTAGGACCGATGAACACTGAAGCTTTCTTT. Amino acid sequence: CASSLGPMNTEAFF.

This clonotype showed up many times. This sequence joins TRBV4-2 and TRBJ2-1; 7 bases match TRBD2. Losses at the gene ends were 0 bases for V and 10 bases for J; bases not matched to a gene: 9. The CDR3 extends over 15 amino acids. The germline V gene has CDR1 LGHNA and CDR2 YNFKEQ. CDR3 sequence reads: CASSQESGGANEQFF. CDR3 nucleotides: TGTGCCAGCAGCCAAGAGTCGGGGGGAGCGAACGAGCAGTTCTTC.

The rearrangement joins TRBV6-1 to TRBJ2-2; possible D gene TRBD2, 5 bases. Trimming cost V 5 bases and J 4 bases, with 14 bases left between them. CDR1 MNHNS and CDR2 SASEGT come from the germline V gene. The CDR3 is 15 residues long. Here the CDR3 DNA reads TGTGCCAGCAGTCTCGGGGATACGAGCACCGGGGAGCTGTTTTTT. Encoded protein: CASSLGDTSTGELFF.

V gene TRBV9 combines with J gene TRBJ1-1; D gene uncertain. From germline, CDR1 is SGDLS and CDR2 YYNGEE. The CDR3 consists of 15 residues. Trimming removed 3 bases from V and 6 bases from J, with 18 bases in between. Here the CDR3 reads CASSASGSPVPEAFF. DNA for the CDR3: TGTGCCAGCAGCGCTTCGGGAAGTCCGGTCCCTGAAGCTTTCTTT.

The table lists this clonotype with many counts. This sequence joins TRBV7-2 and TRBJ2-5, with 9 positions matching TRBD1. This CDR3 comprises 14 residues. With V trimmed by 5 bases and J by 3 bases, 4 bases remained unmatched. Germline CDR1 is SGHTA and CDR2 is FQGNSA. CDR3 loop: CASSTRDREETQYF. The CDR3 DNA is TGTGCCAGCAGCACCCGGGACAGGGAAGAGACCCAGTACTTC.

This chain links TRBV19 with TRBJ2-4, with D perhaps matching TRBD2 (6 bases). Trimming removed 5 bases from V and 0 bases from J, with 14 bases in between. Germline V CDR1 and CDR2: LNHDA, SQIVND (reference sequence). The CDR3 length is 16 residues. The CDR3 sequence is CASSGGGGLAKNIQYF. CDR3 nucleotides: TGTGCCAGTAGTGGAGGTGGGGGACTAGCCAAAAACATTCAGTACTTC. Full variable domain (missing parts from reference TRBV19 and TRBJ2-4): DGGITQSPKYLFRKEGQNVTLSCEQNLNHDAMYWYRQDPGQGLRLIYYSQIVNDFQKGDIAEGYSVSREKKESFPLTVTSAQKNPTAFYLCASSGGGGLAKNIQYFGAGTRLSVL.

This clonotype was observed at least ten times. The genes are TRBV7-6 and TRBJ1-5; the D gene is possibly TRBD1 (6 bases). CDR3 length: 13 residues. V lost 5 bases, J lost 7 bases, and 12 bases lay in between. Germline CDR1 is SGHVS and CDR2 is FNYEAQ. The CDR3 region has the DNA TGTGCCAGCAGCGTGGACAGTATCCAGCCCCAGCATTTT. Translation gives CASSVDSIQPQHF.

The chain links TRBV7-9 to TRBJ1-2; D gene uncertain. The CDR3 sequence is 15 residues long. Trimming removed 5 bases from V and 2 bases from J, with 15 bases in between. The germline V gene has CDR1 SEHNR and CDR2 FQNEAQ (reference sequence). CDR3 in DNA: TGTGCCAGCAGCACCGCCGAGACGGCGAACTATGGCTACACCTTC. It codes for CASSTAETANYGYTF.

This clonotype was counted a few times. The CDR3 DNA follows: TGCGCCAGCAGCCAGATACTGGGACAGGGGGTCGAGGAGACCCAGTACTTC. The encoded protein is CASSQILGQGVEETQYF. This chain connects TRBV4-1 to TRBJ2-5; 11 positions match TRBD1. This CDR3 has 17 residues. V was clipped by 3 bases and J by 5 bases; unmatched bases: 11. Germline CDR1 reads MGHRA; CDR2 reads YSYEKL.

There are a few counts of this clonotype. The junction does not match germline at one end; this may be a read error. The V call is TRBV7-7, the J call TRBJ2-5; a possible D gene is TRBD1 (7 bases). The CDR3 length is 15 residues. CDR1 is SSHAT and CDR2 is FNYEAQ in the germline V gene (reference sequence). The CDR3 region is CASSLGLSGGETQYF. For the CDR3, the DNA is TGTGCTAGCAGCTTAGGTCTGTCAGGGGGGGAGACCCAGTACTTC.

The table lists this clonotype with a few counts. CDR3 bases: TGTGCCAGCAGCTTAAACGGACAGGGGCCCTACGAGCAGTACTTC. This sequence encodes CASSLNGQGPYEQYF. The chain couples TRBV11-1 to TRBJ2-7; 9 bases agree with TRBD1. CDR1 and CDR2 (germline): SGHAT, FQDESV (reference sequence). The CDR3 is 15 amino acids. Trimming cost V 2 bases and J 2 bases; bases outside gene matches: 4.

As DNA, the CDR3 is TGTGCCAGCAGCTTAGGGGGAGCTGGCTATGGTGGCTACACCTTC. This sequence encodes CASSLGGAGYGGYTF. The chain couples TRBV11-2 to TRBJ1-2; D gene unclear. This CDR3 has 15 amino acids. V was clipped by 1 base and J by 7 bases, with 16 bases between them. The germline CDR1 and CDR2 sequences are SGHAT and FQNNGV.

The V gene is TRBV6-2 or TRBV6-3, the J gene TRBJ1-5, with TRBD1 as a possible D gene (5 bases). V was trimmed by 5 bases and J by 0 bases, leaving 14 bases between them. Germline CDR1 MNHEY, CDR2 SVGEGT. The CDR3 has 16 amino acids. The chain's CDR3 is CASSHLGTVSNQPQHF. DNA of the CDR3: TGTGCCAGCAGTCACCTTGGGACCGTTAGCAATCAGCCCCAGCATTTT.

This clonotype was detected ten times or more. The V and J genes are TRBV7-9 and TRBJ2-3; TRBD2 aligns across 11 bases. Germline trimming cut 5 bases from V and 4 bases from J; bases unmatched to any gene: 8. This CDR3 has 16 residues. CDR1 and CDR2 from the germline V gene are SEHNR and FQNEAQ (reference sequence). CDR3 nucleotides: TGTGCCAGCAGCCCAAGGGGACTAGCGGTTTCAGATACGCAGTATTTT. Protein: CASSPRGLAVSDTQYF.

This clonotype showed up many times. Mismatch with germline at one junction end may stem from a read error. The rearrangement links TRBV28 to TRBJ2-5; a weak D match, TRBD1 (8 bases). Germline V gene lookup returns CDR1 MDHEN and CDR2 SYDVKM. CDR3 length: 13 amino acids. The CDR3 region has the DNA TGTGCCAGCAGTTTGGGGGACTCACAGGGGGGGGACTTC. Protein product: CASSLGDSQGGDF. The complete variable domain, with remaining parts taken from reference TRBV28 and TRBJ2-5, reads DVKVTQSSRYLVKRTGEKVFLECVQDMDHENMFWYRQDPGLGLRLIYFSYDVKMKEKGDIPEGYSVSREKKERFSLILESASTNQTSMYLCASSLGDSQGGDFGPGTRLLVL.

This clonotype appeared once. The chain links TRBV11-2 to TRBJ1-6; D possibly corresponds to TRBD1 (5 bases). The CDR3 length is 14 residues. Per the germline V gene, CDR1 is SGHAT and CDR2 is FQNNGV. Trimming shortened V by 4 bases and J by 10 bases, and 14 bases separated the two germline ends. The CDR3 region has the DNA TGTGCCAGCAGCTCCGGACAAACGGGATCACCCCTCCACTTT. This gives the protein CASSSGQTGSPLHF.

This chain joins TRBV4-2 and TRBJ2-1, with 9 nucleotides matching TRBD2. The CDR3 is 17 residues long. Germline-derived CDR1 and CDR2 are LGHNA and YNFKEQ. J gave up 5 bases and V 7 bases, and 15 bases lay outside the gene matches. In DNA, the CDR3 is TGTGCCAGCACCGACGATGAAAGCGGGGGGCGTAACAATGAGCAGTTCTTC. Protein sequence: CASTDDESGGRNNEQFF.